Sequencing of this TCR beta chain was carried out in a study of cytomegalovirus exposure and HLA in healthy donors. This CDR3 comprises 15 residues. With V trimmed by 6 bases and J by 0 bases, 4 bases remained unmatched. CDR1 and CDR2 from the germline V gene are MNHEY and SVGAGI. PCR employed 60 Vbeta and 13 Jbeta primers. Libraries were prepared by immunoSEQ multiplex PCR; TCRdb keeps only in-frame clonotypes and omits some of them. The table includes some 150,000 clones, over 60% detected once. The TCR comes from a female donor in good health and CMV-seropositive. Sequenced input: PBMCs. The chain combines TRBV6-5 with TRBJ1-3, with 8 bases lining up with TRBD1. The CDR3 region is CASRGTGSSGNTIYF. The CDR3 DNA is TGTGCCAGCAGGGGGACAGGTTCCTCTGGAAACACCATATATTTT.